A selection of T cell receptor beta chains follows, all from one sample in a study of CD8+ T cells in alopecia areata. TCRdb's copy holds only in-frame clones and misses some; the assay was immunoSEQ multiplex PCR. The table includes fewer than 250,000 clones, about three fifths detected once. This specimen consisted of CD4+ T cells sorted from blood, obtained at week 4, from a patient treated with tofacitinib. Receptor source: a human donor with alopecia areata. CDR3s include the opening cysteine and the closing phenylalanine or tryptophan. D genes are given only for firm matches. Clone size is stated in some rows and not others, as once, few, many or a class when expanded.

clone_size,j_call,v_call,d_call,cdr3_aa,cdr3_nt
NA,TRBJ2-2,TRBV11-2,NA,CASSLVRSTGELFF,TGTGCCAGCAGCTTAGTCCGTTCCACCGGGGAGCTGTTTTTT
once,TRBJ2-7,TRBV5-4,NA,CASSLARDPHQSYEQYF,TGTGCCAGCAGCTTGGCCAGAGACCCACATCAGTCCTACGAGCAGTACTTC
NA,TRBJ2-5,TRBV27,TRBD1,CASSAWGQPGQTQYF,TGTGCCAGCAGTGCGTGGGGACAGCCGGGCCAGACCCAGTACTTC
NA,TRBJ1-1,TRBV6-6,NA,CASTPGILAEAFF,TGTGCCAGCACCCCGGGGATACTGGCTGAAGCTTTCTTT
NA,TRBJ1-1,TRBV2,NA,CASRQGMGTEAFF,TGTGCCAGCAGACAGGGCATGGGGACTGAAGCTTTCTTT
NA,TRBJ1-3,TRBV4-3,NA,CASSQKSSGNTIYF,TGCGCCAGCAGCCAGAAGAGCTCTGGAAACACCATATATTTT
NA,TRBJ2-3,TRBV29-1,TRBD1,CSVETGSTDTQYF,TGCAGCGTCGAGACAGGGAGCACAGATACGCAGTATTTT
NA,TRBJ2-7,TRBV29-1,NA,CSPVIQVFHEQYF,TGCAGCCCCGTTATACAGGTATTCCACGAGCAGTACTTC
NA,TRBJ1-2,TRBV14,TRBD1,CASSLAGGRGYGYTF,TGTGCCAGCAGCCTCGCAGGGGGGCGCGGCTATGGCTACACCTTC
NA,TRBJ2-5,TRBV2,NA,CASSGGPDTRETQYF,TGTGCCAGCAGTGGCGGACCGGACACCCGTGAGACCCAGTACTTC
NA,TRBJ1-4,TRBV19,NA,CASAPDRAGKEKLFF,TGTGCCAGCGCCCCCGACCGGGCTGGGAAGGAAAAACTGTTTTTT
NA,TRBJ2-7,TRBV5-1,TRBD1,CASSSTGDPTYEQYF,TGCGCCAGCAGCTCCACAGGGGACCCCACCTACGAGCAGTACTTC
few,TRBJ2-1,TRBV5-1,TRBD1,CASSLSATGLEQFF,TGCGCCAGCAGCTTGAGTGCGACAGGGCTTGAGCAGTTCTTC
few,TRBJ1-5,TRBV4-1,TRBD1,CASSQVSGGWPQHF,TGCGCCAGCAGCCAAGTGTCAGGGGGCTGGCCCCAGCATTTT
NA,TRBJ2-3,TRBV2,NA,CASSGGRLDTNTQYF,TGTGCCAGCAGTGGTGGTCGGCTGGACACAAATACGCAGTATTTT
once,TRBJ2-5,TRBV4-1,NA,CASSQGWGGGQETQYF,TGCGCCAGCAGCCAAGGATGGGGAGGAGGCCAAGAGACCCAGTACTTC
few,TRBJ2-5,TRBV10-3,TRBD2,CAIRQVAGEETQYF,TGTGCCATCCGCCAGGTAGCGGGAGAGGAGACCCAGTACTTC
NA,TRBJ2-7,TRBV11-1,TRBD2,CASSPGRQGEQYF,TGTGCCAGCAGCCCCGGGAGGCAGGGCGAGCAGTACTTC
many,TRBJ2-2,TRBV29-1,NA,CSAPQGNTGELFF,TGCAGCGCCCCACAGGGGAACACCGGGGAGCTGTTTTTT
NA,TRBJ1-1,TRBV30,NA,CAWSSDRDWTEAFF,TGTGCCTGGAGTTCAGACAGAGATTGGACTGAAGCTTTCTTT
NA,TRBJ2-3,TRBV6-6,NA,CASSSSGRTDTQYF,TGTGCCAGCAGTTCGAGCGGACGCACAGATACGCAGTATTTT
NA,TRBJ1-1,TRBV5-1,NA,CASSLGGNTEAFF,TGCGCCAGCAGCTTGGGCGGGAACACTGAAGCTTTCTTT
NA,TRBJ2-6,TRBV19,NA,CASSVSGANVLTF,TGTGCCAGTAGTGTCAGTGGGGCCAACGTCCTGACTTTC
NA,TRBJ2-5,TRBV11-2,NA,CASKGVQETQYF,TGTGCCAGCAAGGGCGTACAAGAGACCCAGTACTTC
few,TRBJ1-2,TRBV6-6,NA,CASKPANYGYTF,TGTGCCAGCAAGCCAGCTAACTATGGCTACACCTTC
few,TRBJ2-1,TRBV2,TRBD2,CASRAGLAGGDEQFF,TGTGCCAGCAGGGCCGGGCTAGCGGGAGGGGATGAGCAGTTCTTC
NA,TRBJ2-7,TRBV19,NA,CASSGGTHYEQYF,TGTGCCAGTAGTGGAGGGACCCACTACGAGCAGTACTTC
few,TRBJ2-5,TRBV5-1,NA,CASSWSFEETQYF,TGCGCCAGCAGCTGGAGCTTCGAAGAGACCCAGTACTTC
NA,TRBJ2-7,TRBV11-1,TRBD2,CASSLGGLGLYEQYF,TGTGCCAGCAGCTTAGGCGGACTAGGCCTCTACGAGCAGTACTTC
once,TRBJ2-1,TRBV11-2,TRBD2,CASRFSGSSYNEQFF,TGTGCCAGCAGGTTTAGCGGGAGCTCCTACAATGAGCAGTTCTTC